Below are 22 T cell receptor beta chains sequenced from a single sample in a study of response to subunit inactivated influenza vaccine. TCRdb ran MiXCR on the RT-PCR reads and lists one entry per CDR3 protein. In the table there are approximately 480,000 distinct CDR3 sequences, approximately 11% of which are singletons. This material consisted of PBMCs from blood, taken more than 35 days after vaccination. The receptors here all came from a man aged 50-60 years who received an inactivated influenza vaccine.

The table lists this clonotype with many counts. The chain couples TRBV29-1 to TRBJ2-1; D unclear. V dropped 1 base and J dropped 4 bases, with 14 bases sitting between them. Germline loops: CDR1 SQVTM, CDR2 ANQGSEA. This CDR3 spans 15 amino acids. CDR3 amino acids: CSVEAAGEVYNEQFF. CDR3 sequence (DNA): TGCAGCGTTGAAGCAGCCGGAGAGGTTTACAATGAGCAGTTCTTC.

The chain employs TRBV4-1 and TRBJ2-1, with TRBD2 as a possible D gene (6 bases). The CDR3 covers 17 residues. Trimming stripped 2 bases from V and 7 bases from J, with 21 bases between. In germline, CDR1 is MGHRA, CDR2 YSYEKL. Here the CDR3 reads CASSQFSLARGINEQFF. Written as DNA, the CDR3 is TGCGCCAGCAGCCAATTCAGCCTAGCGAGGGGTATTAATGAGCAGTTCTTC.

This chain uses TRBV18 with TRBJ2-7; weak D call: TRBD1 (5 bases). The CDR3 has 15 residues. Per the germline V gene, CDR1 is KGHSH and CDR2 is LQKENI. The V end was cut by 0 bases, the J end by 2 bases, with 11 bases between. CDR3 nucleotides: TGTGCCAGCTCACCACCTGACAGCGCAACCTACGAGCAGTACTTC. This codes for CASSPPDSATYEQYF.

This clonotype was seen a handful of times. The rearrangement joins TRBV5-1 to TRBJ1-1; tentative D call: TRBD1 (6 bases). CDR1 is SGHRS and CDR2 is YFSETQ in the germline V gene. Trimming pared 4 bases from V and 0 bases from J, leaving 10 bases between. The CDR3 spans 14 residues. The CDR3 DNA is TGCGCCAGCAGCAGGGGGAGTATGAACACTGAAGCTTTCTTT. It encodes CASSRGSMNTEAFF.

This chain links TRBV18 with TRBJ2-2; 10 bases are a match to TRBD2. The germline V gene encodes CDR1 KGHSH and CDR2 LQKENI. V lost 3 bases and J lost 5; bases outside the gene matches: 6. The CDR3 is 16 amino acids. The DNA for the CDR3 is TGTGCCAGCTCACCTCTAGCGGGAGTGACTACCGGGGAGCTGTTTTTT. It encodes CASSPLAGVTTGELFF. The whole variable domain, remainder taken from reference TRBV18 and TRBJ2-2, is NAGVMQNPRHLVRRRGQEARLRCSPMKGHSHVYWYRQLPEEGLKFMVYLQKENIIDESGMPKERFSAEFPKEGPSILRIQQVVRGDSAAYFCASSPLAGVTTGELFFGEGSRLTVL.

This clonotype was counted a few times. This chain joins TRBV12-3 or TRBV12-4 and TRBJ2-3; unclear D gene. V was trimmed by 7 bases and J by 6 bases, leaving 14 bases between them. This CDR3 comprises 13 residues. CDR3 sequence reads: CASTLSRWDTQYF. CDR3 DNA sequence: TGTGCCAGCACCTTAAGTCGATGGGATACGCAGTATTTT.

Many counts were recorded for this clonotype. The gene calls are TRBV12-3 or TRBV12-4 and TRBJ2-3, with TRBD2 matching over 11 bases. With V trimmed by 6 bases and J by 1 base, 3 bases remained unmatched. The CDR3 length is 15 residues. The DNA for the CDR3 is TGTGCCAGCAGGGGGACTAGCGGAGGCACAGATACGCAGTATTTT. This sequence encodes CASRGTSGGTDTQYF.

The table lists this clonotype with a few counts. The rearrangement links TRBV5-5 to TRBJ2-3; D is possibly TRBD1 (5 bases). This CDR3 contains 15 residues. Germline lookup yields CDR1 SGHKS and CDR2 YYEKEE (reference sequence). V lost 2 bases, J lost 2 bases, and 12 bases lay in between. DNA of the CDR3: TGTGCCAGCAGCTTAAACTACAGGACCACAGATACGCAGTATTTT. Protein: CASSLNYRTTDTQYF.

Turning to this clonotype: Just one base apart from a much larger clone, this may be a read error. DNA for the CDR3: TGTGCCAGCAGAAAGACTAGCGGGGACATCTGCGAGCAGTACTTC. Protein sequence: CASRKTSGDICEQYF. The gene calls are TRBV6-1 and TRBJ2-7; 11 positions match TRBD2. Germline trimming cut 6 bases from V and 6 bases from J; bases unmatched to any gene: 10. CDR1 is MNHNS and CDR2 is SASEGT in the germline V gene. This CDR3 spans 15 amino acids.

This clonotype showed up just a few times. CDR3 bases: TGTGCCAGCAGTTACCCGGACAGGAACACTGAAGCTTTCTTT. Encoded protein: CASSYPDRNTEAFF. The chain has TRBV6-2 or TRBV6-3 and TRBJ1-1; possible D gene TRBD1, 6 bases. This CDR3 region has 14 residues. Germline V gives CDR1 MNHEY, CDR2 SVGEGT. With 2 bases removed from V and 1 base from J, the gap between germline ends came to 8 bases.

This rearrangement joins TRBV28 to TRBJ2-7, with TRBD1 identical over 11 bases. V dropped 5 bases and J dropped 4; count of bases not matched to a gene: 7. CDR1 MDHEN and CDR2 SYDVKM come from the germline V gene. The CDR3 is made up of 15 amino acids. Written as DNA, the CDR3 is TGTGCCAGCAGTCTACTCGGGACAGGGGGGTACGAGCAGTACTTC. It codes for CASSLLGTGGYEQYF.

The chain combines TRBV12-3 or TRBV12-4 with TRBJ1-3; 9 bases agree with TRBD1. The CDR3 has 14 amino acids. V dropped 6 bases and J dropped 2; count of bases not matched to a gene: 2. CDR3 sequence (DNA): TGTGCCAGCAGGGGACAGGGCGCTGGAAACACCATATATTTT. Translation: CASRGQGAGNTIYF.

This rearrangement joins TRBV20-1 to TRBJ2-5, with 10 bases lining up with TRBD2. The CDR3 is 14 residues long. The J segment lost 1 base and the V segment lost 3 bases, leaving 2 bases of the junction unmatched. Germline V CDR1 and CDR2: DFQATT, SNEGSKA (reference sequence). CDR3 amino acids: CSASRLAGQETQYF. CDR3 DNA: TGCAGTGCTAGTAGACTAGCGGGCCAAGAGACCCAGTACTTC.

The gene calls are TRBV4-3 and TRBJ2-1, with TRBD2 identical over 11 bases. In germline, CDR1 is LGHNA, CDR2 YSLEER. The CDR3 totals 16 residues. The ends lost 3 bases at V and 4 bases at J; junction bases unmatched: 5. The CDR3 DNA follows: TGCGCCAGCAGCCACAAGACTAGCGGGAAGTACAATGAGCAGTTCTTC. Its translation: CASSHKTSGKYNEQFF.

In this sample, this clonotype turned up a few times. V usage is TRBV14 and J usage is TRBJ2-6; unclear D gene. Trimming left V 1 base short and J 0 bases short, with 7 bases between. CDR1 SGHDN and CDR2 FVKESK come from the germline V gene. CDR3 length: 16 residues. The CDR3: CASSQVADSGANVLTF. The CDR3, as DNA: TGTGCCAGCAGCCAAGTCGCGGACTCTGGGGCCAACGTCCTGACTTTC.

V and J are TRBV7-9 and TRBJ1-2; no firm D call. V shed 4 bases and J shed 0 bases, with 12 bases lying between them. The CDR3 covers 15 residues. Germline V gene data show CDR1 as SEHNR and CDR2 as FQNEAQ (reference sequence). The CDR3 loop is CASSWFVAPNYGYTF. The CDR3 DNA follows: TGTGCCAGCAGCTGGTTTGTAGCGCCTAACTATGGCTACACCTTC.

In its sample, this clonotype was seen a few times. V usage is TRBV24-1 and J usage is TRBJ2-5; 10 bases are a match to TRBD2. The CDR3 loop spans 16 amino acids. Per the germline V gene, CDR1 is KGHDR and CDR2 is SFDVKD. The V segment lost 2 bases and the J segment 2 bases; nucleotides outside the gene matches: 4. CDR3 protein: CATSDWTSGKQETQYF. The CDR3 DNA reads TGTGCCACCAGTGATTGGACTAGCGGTAAACAAGAGACCCAGTACTTC.

This clonotype was recorded many times. The gene calls are TRBV29-1 and TRBJ2-7; 11 bases fit TRBD1. The length of the CDR3 is 14 residues. CDR1 and CDR2 (germline): SQVTM, ANQGSEA. Trimming took 1 base from V and 3 from J; bases not matched to a gene: 2. This CDR3 is CSVEGTGGIYEQYF. CDR3 in DNA: TGCAGCGTTGAAGGGACAGGGGGCATCTACGAGCAGTACTTC.

The chain joins TRBV5-1 to TRBJ1-6; no clear D. The V end was cut by 0 bases, the J end by 11 bases, with 9 bases between. CDR3 length equals 13 residues. Germline V gene sequence: CDR1 SGHRS, CDR2 YFSETQ. CDR3 loop: CASSLGSETPLHF. The CDR3 region has the DNA TGCGCCAGCAGCTTGGGGTCGGAGACACCCCTCCACTTT. Filled out from reference TRBV5-1 and TRBJ1-6, the complete variable domain reads KAGVTQTPRYLIKTRGQQVTLSCSPISGHRSVSWYQQTPGQGLQFLFEYFSETQRNKGNFPGRFSGRQFSNSRSEMNVSTLELGDSALYLCASSLGSETPLHFGNGTRLTVT.

This clonotype occurred a few times. The V call is TRBV20-1, the J call TRBJ2-1; 7 bases line up with TRBD2. CDR1 and CDR2 from the germline V gene are DFQATT and SNEGSKA (reference sequence). J gave up 7 bases and V 7 bases, and 16 bases lay outside the gene matches. The CDR3 is 15 residues long. The CDR3 region is CSVRGATSPWNEQFF. The DNA for the CDR3 is TGCAGTGTACGAGGGGCGACTAGCCCCTGGAATGAGCAGTTCTTC.

The chain joins TRBV3-1 to TRBJ1-2, with unresolved D. The germline CDR1 and CDR2 sequences are LGHDT and YNNKEL (reference sequence). V dropped 5 bases and J dropped 8 bases, with 27 bases sitting between them. This CDR3 comprises 17 residues. The chain's CDR3 is CASSTSLVYAGMGGYTF. Written as DNA, the CDR3 is TGTGCCAGCAGCACAAGCTTAGTTTATGCGGGGATGGGCGGCTACACCTTC.

This clonotype was picked up a small number of times. The chain links TRBV11-1 to TRBJ2-5; a possible D gene is TRBD1 (5 bases). V lost 5 bases to trimming and J lost 1 base, with 11 bases between them. Germline V gene sequence: CDR1 SGHAT, CDR2 FQDESV (reference sequence). The CDR3 extends over 14 amino acids. The chain's CDR3 is CASSVRARQETQYF. CDR3 nucleotide sequence: TGTGCCAGCAGCGTCAGGGCACGCCAAGAGACCCAGTACTTC.